This TCR beta chain was captured in a study of blood T cell repertoires in COVID-19. For the study at large: Samples came from the United States, Italy and Spain, spanning acute and convalescent COVID-19. T cells, B-cell-depleted T cells, or PBMCs provided the cDNA or gDNA that served as material.

From germline, CDR1 is LNHDA and CDR2 SQIVND (reference sequence). The CDR3 is 12 amino acids. Trimming cost V 7 bases and J 8 bases; bases outside gene matches: 7. In the source study's methods: Quantification of nucleated cells was approximated via reference gene primer amplification. Sequenced by immunoSEQ multiplex PCR; TCRdb stores in-frame clones only, minus some. For V, J and clone size, that table is used; D and trimming come from the DNA. The table includes fewer than 250,000 clones, approximately 78% detected once. This clonotype originated in a woman older than 75 with acute or convalescent COVID-19. This chain joins TRBV19 and TRBJ1-2, with 7 bases lining up with TRBD1. The sequenced sample was peripheral blood. The CDR3 reads CASMTGSRGYTF. Written as DNA, the CDR3 is TGTGCCAGTATGACAGGGTCCCGCGGCTACACCTTC.